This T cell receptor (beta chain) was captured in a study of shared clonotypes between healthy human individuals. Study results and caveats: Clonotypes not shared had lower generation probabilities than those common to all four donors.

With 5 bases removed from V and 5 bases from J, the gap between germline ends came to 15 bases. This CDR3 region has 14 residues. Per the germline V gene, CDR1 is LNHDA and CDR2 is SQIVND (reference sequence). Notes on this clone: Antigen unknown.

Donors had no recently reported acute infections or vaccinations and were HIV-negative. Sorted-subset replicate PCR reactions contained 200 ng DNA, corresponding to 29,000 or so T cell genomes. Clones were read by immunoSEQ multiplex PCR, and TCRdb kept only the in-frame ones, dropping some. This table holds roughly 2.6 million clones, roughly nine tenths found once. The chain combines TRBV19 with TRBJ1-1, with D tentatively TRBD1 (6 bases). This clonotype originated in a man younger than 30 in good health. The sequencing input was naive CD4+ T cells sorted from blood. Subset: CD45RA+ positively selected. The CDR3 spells CASSETGFLTEAFF. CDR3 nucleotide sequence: TGTGCCAGTAGTGAAACAGGGTTCCTTACTGAAGCTTTCTTT.